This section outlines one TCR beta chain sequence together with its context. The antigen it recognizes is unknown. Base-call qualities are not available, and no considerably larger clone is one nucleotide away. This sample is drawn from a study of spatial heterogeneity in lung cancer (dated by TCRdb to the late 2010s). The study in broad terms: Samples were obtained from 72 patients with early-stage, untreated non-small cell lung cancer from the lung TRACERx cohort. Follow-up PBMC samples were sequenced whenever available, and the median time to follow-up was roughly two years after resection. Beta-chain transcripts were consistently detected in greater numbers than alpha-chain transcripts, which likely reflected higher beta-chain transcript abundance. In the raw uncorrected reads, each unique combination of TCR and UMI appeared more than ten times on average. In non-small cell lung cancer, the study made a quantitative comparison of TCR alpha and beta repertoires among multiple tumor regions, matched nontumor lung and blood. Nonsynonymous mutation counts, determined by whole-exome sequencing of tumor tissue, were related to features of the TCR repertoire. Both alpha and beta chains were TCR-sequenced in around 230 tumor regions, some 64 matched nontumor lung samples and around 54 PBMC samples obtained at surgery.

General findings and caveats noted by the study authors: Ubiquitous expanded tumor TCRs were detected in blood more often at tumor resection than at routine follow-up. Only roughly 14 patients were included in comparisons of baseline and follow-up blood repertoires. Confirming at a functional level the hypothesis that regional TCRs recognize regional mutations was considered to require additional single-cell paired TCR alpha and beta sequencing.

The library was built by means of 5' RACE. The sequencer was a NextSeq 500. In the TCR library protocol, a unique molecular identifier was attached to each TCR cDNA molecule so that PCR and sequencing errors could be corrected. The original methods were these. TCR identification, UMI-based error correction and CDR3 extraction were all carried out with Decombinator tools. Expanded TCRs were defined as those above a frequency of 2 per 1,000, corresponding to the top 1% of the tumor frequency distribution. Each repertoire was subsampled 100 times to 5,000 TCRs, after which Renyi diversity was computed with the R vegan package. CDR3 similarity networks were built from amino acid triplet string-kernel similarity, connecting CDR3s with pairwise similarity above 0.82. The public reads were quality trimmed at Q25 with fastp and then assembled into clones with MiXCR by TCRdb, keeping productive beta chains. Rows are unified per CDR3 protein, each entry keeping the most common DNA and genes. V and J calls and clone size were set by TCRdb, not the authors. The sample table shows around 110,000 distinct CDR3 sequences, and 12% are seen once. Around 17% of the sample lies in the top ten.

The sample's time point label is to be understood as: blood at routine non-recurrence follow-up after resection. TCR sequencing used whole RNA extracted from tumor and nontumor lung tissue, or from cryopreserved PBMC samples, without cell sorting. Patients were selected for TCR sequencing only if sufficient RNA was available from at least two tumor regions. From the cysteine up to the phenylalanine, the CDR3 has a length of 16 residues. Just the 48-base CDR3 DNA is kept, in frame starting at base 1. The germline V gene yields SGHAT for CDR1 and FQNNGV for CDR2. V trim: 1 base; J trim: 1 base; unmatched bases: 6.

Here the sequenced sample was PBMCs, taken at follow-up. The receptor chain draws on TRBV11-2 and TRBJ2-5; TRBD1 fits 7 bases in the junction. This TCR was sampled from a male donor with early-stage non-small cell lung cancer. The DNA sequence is TGTGCCAGCAGCTTAGCCAGGGGGATGATCCAAGAGACCCAGTACTTC. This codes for CASSLARGMIQETQYF.